The clone carrying this T cell receptor (beta chain) has ten or more counts. Its specificity is unknown. Time point reported: newly diagnosed GD, antithyroid drugs for less than 3 months. From RNA extracted from PBMCs, the TCR library was made. The collection involved drawing 8 to 9 milliliters of peripheral blood into EDTA tubes. This record comes from a study of regulatory T cells in long-lasting Graves disease. Overall study results and limits: Persistent Graves' patients showed less TCR diversity than newly diagnosed patients showed. Those with persistent disease had in common more public clonotypes (2,741) than new patients (roughly 970). The analysis examined peripheral blood only and excluded thyroid tissue.

The germline gives CDR1 SGHAT, CDR2 FQDESV (reference sequence). Trimming stripped 3 bases from V and 3 bases from J, with 14 bases between. The CDR3 contains 15 residues. Investigators prepared the TCR beta libraries by applying iRepertoire HTBI primers and Arm-PCR of CDR3 regions. TCRdb processed the multiplex PCR reads anew with MiXCR; each CDR3 protein has one entry. The sample includes over 200,000 distinct CDR3 sequences, about 20% of them seen just once. These data were also reused for a study on T cells in Graves' hyperthyroidism and ophthalmopathy.

The genes are TRBV11-1 and TRBJ2-5, with D possibly matching TRBD2 (5 bases). The receptor was isolated from a woman under 40 with Graves disease. The input for sequencing was peripheral blood mononuclear cells (PBMCs), taken at new diagnosis, from a patient treated with antithyroid drugs. CDR3 amino acids: CASSLAGRGKETQYF. DNA for the CDR3: TGTGCCAGCAGCTTGGCGGGTCGAGGCAAAGAGACCCAGTACTTC.